This T cell receptor (beta chain) was sequenced in a study of control samples from healthy donors and cancer patients. The CDR3 is made up of 14 amino acids. The ends lost 6 bases at V and 7 bases at J; junction bases unmatched: 12. The germline gives CDR1 SQVTM, CDR2 ANQGSEA. Method: immunoSEQ multiplex PCR; TCRdb's copy keeps in-frame clones and lacks some. Of 95,000 to 130,000 clones listed, approximately 92% are singletons. Sample: PBMCs. The sequence was collected from a woman in her forties or fifties with colorectal cancer. The chain combines TRBV29-1 with TRBJ2-7, with 10 bases lining up with TRBD2. CDR3 in amino acids: CSVTTSGVFGEQYF. The CDR3 region has the DNA TGCAGCGTAACCACTAGCGGGGTCTTCGGGGAGCAGTACTTC.